The clone carrying this T cell receptor (beta chain) has ten or more counts. The antigen remains undetermined. Germline V gene lookup returns CDR1 LGHDT and CDR2 YNNKEL (reference sequence). The CDR3 loop spans 16 amino acids. J was trimmed by 7 bases and V by 0 bases; bases with no gene match: 2. These data belong to a study of T cells after yellow fever vaccination. As TCR cDNA was made by 5'RACE template switching, a universal primer site and UMIs were added. In TCRdb, the 5' RACE reads were re-called with MiXCR into one record per CDR3 protein. Seen here are about 230,000 distinct CDR3 sequences, roughly 6.8% observed once, and the top ten hold roughly 1%. Study-wide results and caveats: The bulk population could contribute abundant contaminating clonotypes to FACS-sorted repertoires. In post-booster samples, most primary-vaccination clones reappeared (just under 98% CD4, around 87% CD8).

The sample here was CD4+ T cells sorted from PBMCs, taken on the day of the yellow fever booster vaccination. The receptor comes from a man under 40 who received the YFV17D yellow fever vaccine. This chain joins TRBV3-1 and TRBJ2-1, with 14 bases identical to TRBD2. CDR3: CASSQDGTSGRNEQFF. DNA of the CDR3: TGTGCCAGCAGCCAAGACGGGACTAGCGGGAGAAATGAGCAGTTCTTC.